These 24 T cell receptor beta chains were sequenced from one sample in a study of control samples from healthy donors and cancer patients. Measured with immunoSEQ multiplex PCR; TCRdb has only the in-frame clones, and not every one. The repertoire holds around 18,000 clones, with about 86% as singletons. The sample was PBMCs. These receptor sequences come from a woman in her 70s with colorectal cancer.

V usage is TRBV6-5 and J usage is TRBJ2-3, with no clear D. The V gene lost 2 bases and the J gene lost 1 base, with 7 bases spanning the gap. The germline CDR1 and CDR2 sequences are MNHEY and SVGAGI. This CDR3 spans 14 amino acids. This chain's CDR3 is CASSYGQGTDTQYF. CDR3 DNA sequence: TGTGCCAGCAGTTACGGGCAGGGCACAGATACGCAGTATTTT.

The J gene is TRBJ2-1, the V gene TRBV11-3; TRBD1 aligns across 8 bases. With V trimmed by 2 bases and J by 7 bases, 4 bases remained unmatched. Germline CDR1 SGHNT, CDR2 YENEEA. This CDR3 spans 14 amino acids. CDR3 in amino acids: CASSLLTGVNEQFF. The DNA of the CDR3 is TGTGCCAGCAGCTTACTGACAGGGGTAAATGAGCAGTTCTTC.

The rearrangement uses TRBV2 and TRBJ1-5, with D perhaps matching TRBD1 (6 bases). V was pared by 2 bases and J by 4 bases, with 18 bases between. Looked up from germline, CDR1 is SNHLY and CDR2 is FYNNEI. The CDR3 loop spans 17 amino acids. In DNA, the CDR3 is TGTGCCAGCAGTGAAAGAGGGGGGTCGGGAGAAAATCAGCCCCAGCATTTT. This gives the protein CASSERGGSGENQPQHF.

The V and J genes are TRBV2 and TRBJ2-1; 7 bases are a match to TRBD2. V was pared by 7 bases and J by 8 bases, with 5 bases of the junction left unmatched. CDR1 SNHLY and CDR2 FYNNEI come from the germline V gene. This CDR3 is 12 amino acids long. CDR3 loop: CASNREDDEQFF. CDR3 bases: TGTGCCAGCAATCGGGAGGATGATGAGCAGTTCTTC.

The gene calls are TRBV19 and TRBJ1-1, with D perhaps TRBD1 (6 bases). V shed 6 bases and J shed 0 bases, with 11 bases lying between them. The CDR3 is made up of 14 amino acids. Looked up from germline, CDR1 is LNHDA and CDR2 is SQIVND (reference sequence). CDR3 sequence: CASRYGTLNTEAFF. The CDR3 nucleotides are TGTGCCAGTAGGTACGGGACATTGAACACTGAAGCTTTCTTT.

This chain joins TRBV6-6 and TRBJ1-5, with D uncertain. The germline V gene encodes CDR1 MNHNY and CDR2 SVGAGI (reference sequence). The CDR3 consists of 16 residues. Trimming removed 2 bases at V and 0 bases at J, with 11 bases between. The CDR3 region is CASSYEGGYSNQPQHF. DNA of the CDR3: TGTGCCAGCAGTTACGAGGGAGGGTATAGCAATCAGCCCCAGCATTTT.

This chain joins TRBV10-3 and TRBJ1-4; D possibly corresponds to TRBD1 (5 bases). V lost 4 bases to trimming and J lost 8 bases, with 14 bases between them. From germline, CDR1 is ENHRY and CDR2 SYGVKD. CDR3 length: 14 residues. CDR3 DNA: TGTGCCATCAGTGTTGGGGGAGGAGGCGAAAAACTGTTTTTT. Protein sequence: CAISVGGGGEKLFF.

V gene TRBV27 combines with J gene TRBJ1-2; D unresolved. The length of the CDR3 is 14 residues. CDR1 is MNHEY, CDR2 SMNVEV, per germline (reference sequence). V was shortened by 3 bases and J by 2 bases, with 10 bases between the two germline ends. DNA for the CDR3: TGTGCCAGCAGTTTTTCCCCCCGAAACTATGGCTACACCTTC. It translates to CASSFSPRNYGYTF.

As DNA, the CDR3 is TGTGCCAGCAGCTTTTGGACAGGGGGCGACGGAAACACCATATATTTT. It encodes CASSFWTGGDGNTIYF. The V and J genes are TRBV5-6 and TRBJ1-3; 11 positions match TRBD1. Germline V gene lookup returns CDR1 SGHDT and CDR2 YYEEEE. The CDR3 is 16 amino acids. After removal of 2 bases from V and 4 bases from J, the junction contained 5 bases not matched to a gene. Combining the CDR3 with reference TRBV5-6 and TRBJ1-3 gives the whole variable domain DAGVTQSPTHLIKTRGQQVTLRCSPKSGHDTVSWYQQALGQGPQFIFQYYEEEERQRGNFPDRFSGHQFPNYSSELNVNALLLGDSALYLCASSFWTGGDGNTIYFGEGSWLTVV.

This chain joins TRBV19 and TRBJ1-5; 9 bases agree with TRBD1. Germline CDR1 LNHDA, CDR2 SQIVND (reference sequence). CDR3 size: 15 residues. V was clipped by 4 bases and J by 2 bases; unmatched bases: 3. The CDR3 here is CASSSWDRGNQPQHF. CDR3 DNA: TGTGCCAGTAGTAGCTGGGACAGGGGCAATCAGCCCCAGCATTTT.

This clone turned up a few times. V is TRBV5-1 and J is TRBJ1-1; D gene ambiguous. Germline assignment: CDR1 SGHRS and CDR2 YFSETQ. This CDR3 is built from 14 residues. Deletions cut 3 bases from V and 4 bases from J, with 13 bases between. The CDR3 nucleotides read TGCGCCAGCAGCTCGGAAGAGGTAGGCACTGAAGCTTTCTTT. This gives the protein CASSSEEVGTEAFF.

This chain connects TRBV7-2 to TRBJ2-7; D is perhaps TRBD2 (6 bases). V lost 3 bases to trimming and J lost 4 bases, with 16 bases between them. CDR1 and CDR2 from the germline V gene are SGHTA and FQGNSA. The CDR3 covers 15 residues. The CDR3 DNA sequence: TGTGCCAGCAGCTTTGGGCGGGGCCACAGATACGAGCAGTACTTC. Translating gives CASSFGRGHRYEQYF.

The V call is TRBV11-1, the J call TRBJ1-4, with no clear D. Germline CDR1 is SGHAT and CDR2 is FQDESV (reference sequence). The CDR3 totals 14 residues. V lost 1 base to trimming and J lost 4 bases, with 7 bases between them. The CDR3 DNA follows: TGTGCCAGCAGCTTAGGACGCCTTAATGAAAAACTGTTTTTT. This translates into CASSLGRLNEKLFF.

The V call is TRBV29-1, the J call TRBJ2-2, with D uncertain. This CDR3 comprises 16 residues. The V gene's germline CDR1 is SQVTM and CDR2 ANQGSEA. Between the trimmed V and J ends, which lost 0 bases and 3 bases, there was a span of 14 bases. CDR3 DNA: TGCAGCGTTGAAGATCCCGAAGGTTCGGACACCGGGGAGCTGTTTTTT. Translating gives CSVEDPEGSDTGELFF.

The CDR3 DNA reads TGTGCCAGCAGCTTGGGGGCAGGACTACAGAACACCGGGGAGCTGTTTTTT. Its protein is CASSLGAGLQNTGELFF. This chain links TRBV7-9 with TRBJ2-2; perhaps D is TRBD1 or TRBD2 (6 bases each). The CDR3 sequence is 17 residues long. The ends were cut back, 3 bases at V and 1 base at J, with 15 bases in the middle. Germline V lookup: CDR1 SEHNR, CDR2 FQNEAQ (reference sequence).

This rearrangement joins TRBV30 to TRBJ2-5; TRBD2 matches 9 bases. The CDR3 contains 11 residues. Germline values: CDR1 GTSNPN, CDR2 SVGIG (reference sequence). The CDR3 DNA reads TGTGTCTGTAGCGGGAGAGAGACCCAGTACTTC. It is translated as CVCSGRETQYF.

This chain uses TRBV7-8 with TRBJ2-7, with 7 bases identical to TRBD2. CDR3 length equals 14 residues. Germline loops: CDR1 SGHVS, CDR2 FQNEAQ. Trimming at V came to 0 bases and at J to 7 bases, leaving 6 bases not matched to a gene. The CDR3 is CASSLAGGPREQYF. CDR3 bases: TGTGCCAGCAGCTTAGCGGGAGGGCCACGGGAGCAGTACTTC.

The gene calls are TRBV7-2 and TRBJ2-5; 9 bases line up with TRBD1. The V and J ends lost 5 bases and 5 bases, in that order; junction bases with no gene match: 12. The CDR3 consists of 16 residues. Germline lookup yields CDR1 SGHTA and CDR2 FQGNSA. The CDR3 DNA follows: TGTGCCAGCAGCCATCTACCGGGACAGGGACGGGAGACCCAGTACTTC. This gives the protein CASSHLPGQGRETQYF.

The chain employs TRBV6-2 or TRBV6-3 and TRBJ1-5; TRBD1 agrees at 7 bases. CDR3 length: 15 amino acids. With V trimmed by 4 bases and J by 4 bases, 7 bases remained unmatched. Germline lookup yields CDR1 MNHEY and CDR2 SVGEGT. The CDR3 sequence: CASSSGGKRNQPQHF. The CDR3 region has the DNA TGTGCCAGCAGTTCAGGGGGGAAAAGAAATCAGCCCCAGCATTTT.

The V call is TRBV11-3, the J call TRBJ2-1; D unclear. CDR3 length: 12 residues. From germline, CDR1 is SGHNT and CDR2 YENEEA. V was cut by 0 bases and J by 6 bases, with 3 bases left in between. The CDR3 sequence is CASSLDSNEQFF. DNA of the CDR3: TGTGCCAGCAGCTTAGATAGCAATGAGCAGTTCTTC.

The J gene is TRBJ1-2, the V gene TRBV12-3 or TRBV12-4; D is unresolved. This CDR3 spans 13 amino acids. Trimming stripped 3 bases from V and 7 bases from J, with 12 bases between. The DNA of the CDR3 is TGTGCCAGCAGTTTCGCCGGTGGCAGTGGCTACACCTTC. This gives the protein CASSFAGGSGYTF.

The CDR3 DNA sequence: TGTGCCAGCAGCTTAGATTCGACAGGGGGGGATGAGCAGTTCTTC. Amino acid sequence: CASSLDSTGGDEQFF. The V and J genes are TRBV11-3 and TRBJ2-1; 9 bases are a match to TRBD1. Germline-derived CDR1 and CDR2 are SGHNT and YENEEA. The CDR3 totals 15 residues. The J segment lost 8 bases and the V segment lost 0 bases, leaving 5 bases of the junction unmatched.

V is TRBV12-3 or TRBV12-4 and J is TRBJ2-1; 10 nucleotides agree with TRBD1. The CDR3 totals 13 residues. With V trimmed by 10 bases and J by 5 bases, 5 bases remained unmatched. The CDR3 DNA follows: TGTGCCATTCCGGGACAGGGGAACAATGAGCAGTTCTTC. The encoded protein is CAIPGQGNNEQFF.

This clone showed up just once. The genes are TRBV18 and TRBJ2-3; tentatively, D is TRBD2 (5 bases). Trimming pared 0 bases from V and 0 bases from J, leaving 10 bases between. CDR3 size: 16 residues. Per germline, CDR1 KGHSH and CDR2 LQKENI. CDR3 loop: CASSPPSVRSTDTQYF. CDR3 nucleotides: TGTGCCAGCTCACCACCTAGCGTGAGAAGCACAGATACGCAGTATTTT.